This is a list of T cell receptor beta chains from one sample in a study of blood T cell repertoires in COVID-19. TCRdb's copy holds only in-frame clones and misses some; the assay was immunoSEQ multiplex PCR. Of about 220,000 clones listed, approximately 83% are singletons. Sequenced material: peripheral blood. The source of these receptors is a young woman who had recovered from COVID-19. Both conserved end residues are part of each CDR3. The D gene is left open where the match is weak. A row's size may be missing; if present it is once, few, many or a size class.

clone size	V gene	D gene	J gene	CDR3 protein	CDR3 DNA
NA	TRBV10-3	NA	TRBJ1-5	CANLYIRDGQPQHF	TGTGCCAACCTATACATCCGGGATGGACAGCCCCAGCATTTT
NA	TRBV30	TRBD1	TRBJ1-2	CAWNRGYYGYTF	TGTGCCTGGAACAGGGGCTACTATGGCTACACCTTC
NA	TRBV4-2	NA	TRBJ2-7	CASSLSRAESYEQYF	TGTGCCAGCAGCTTATCGAGGGCGGAAAGCTACGAGCAGTACTTC
NA	TRBV21-1	NA	TRBJ1-2	CASSKGRANYGYTF	TGTGCCAGCAGCAAAGGGAGGGCCAACTATGGCTACACCTTC
many	TRBV4-2	NA	TRBJ2-5	CASSQDFLQTQYF	TGTGCCAGCAGCCAAGATTTCCTACAGACCCAGTACTTC
NA	TRBV6-5	TRBD1	TRBJ2-7	CASLTGGWYEQYF	TGTGCCAGCCTAACAGGGGGCTGGTACGAGCAGTACTTC
NA	TRBV7-9	TRBD1	TRBJ1-1	CASSPSRQGDGAEAFF	TGTGCCAGCAGCCCCTCGAGACAGGGGGACGGCGCTGAAGCTTTCTTT
NA	TRBV4-1	TRBD2	TRBJ2-3	CASSQEPLAASTDTQYF	TGCGCCAGCAGCCAAGAGCCCCTAGCGGCTAGCACAGATACGCAGTATTTT
once	TRBV6-5	NA	TRBJ2-5	CASSYSRGLAETQYF	TGTGCCAGCAGTTACTCTCGCGGTCTAGCGGAGACCCAGTACTTC
few	TRBV6-5	TRBD2	TRBJ2-1	CASSRTSGNNEQFF	TGTGCCAGCAGTCGAACCAGCGGGAACAATGAGCAGTTCTTC
NA	TRBV2	TRBD2	TRBJ2-1	CASSGGLVYNEQFF	TGTGCCAGCAGTGGAGGACTAGTCTACAATGAGCAGTTCTTC
few	TRBV25-1	NA	TRBJ2-7	CASSEPLVGSAGYEQYF	TGTGCCAGCAGTGAGCCCCTAGTTGGATCTGCGGGCTACGAGCAGTACTTC
NA	TRBV12-5	TRBD2	TRBJ2-7	CASGLDPSGGLHF	TGTGCTAGTGGTTTGGACCCGTCGGGAGGGTTACATTTC
NA	TRBV9	NA	TRBJ1-2	CASSVIPLFHGYTF	TGTGCCAGCAGCGTAATCCCCCTTTTCCATGGCTACACCTTC
NA	TRBV10-2	NA	TRBJ2-7	CASSELAYEQYF	TGCGCCAGCAGTGAGCTCGCCTACGAGCAGTACTTC
NA	TRBV28	NA	TRBJ2-3	CASRNRGQSADTQYF	TGTGCCAGCAGGAATCGCGGACAGTCGGCAGATACGCAGTATTTT
NA	TRBV10-3	NA	TRBJ2-4	CAISEEVGGNIQYF	TGTGCCATCAGTGAGGAGGTCGGCGGAAACATTCAGTACTTC
NA	TRBV7-2	NA	TRBJ1-1	CASSVNRNTEAFF	TGTGCCAGCAGCGTTAACAGAAACACTGAAGCTTTCTTT
NA	TRBV2	TRBD1	TRBJ1-4	CASSDSRGLEKLFF	TGTGCCAGCAGTGATTCCAGGGGGCTTGAAAAACTGTTTTTT
NA	TRBV11-2	TRBD2	TRBJ2-1	CASSLFQEAGSHNEQFF	TGTGCCAGCAGCTTATTCCAAGAAGCGGGATCACACAATGAGCAGTTCTTC
NA	TRBV19	TRBD1	TRBJ1-2	CASSIGQGDGYTF	TGTGCCAGTAGTATAGGACAGGGGGATGGCTACACCTTC
NA	TRBV28	NA	TRBJ2-2	CASISTRRTGELFF	TGTGCCAGCATTTCTACTAGGCGGACCGGGGAGCTGTTTTTT
few	TRBV6-1	TRBD1	TRBJ1-1	CASSDPGQLNTEAFF	TGTGCCAGCAGTGACCCGGGACAGTTGAACACTGAAGCTTTCTTT
NA	TRBV30	TRBD1	TRBJ1-5	CAWSVQGHQPQHF	TGTGCCTGGAGTGTACAGGGGCATCAGCCCCAGCATTTT
NA	TRBV2	NA	TRBJ1-5	CASSAQGMRQPQHF	TGTGCCAGCAGCGCTCAGGGTATGAGGCAGCCCCAGCATTTT
few	TRBV10-3	TRBD1	TRBJ1-1	CAISGGQGEAFF	TGTGCCATCAGTGGAGGACAGGGTGAAGCTTTCTTT
NA	TRBV6-5	NA	TRBJ2-7	CASSSGQSDEQYF	TGTGCCAGCAGCAGTGGACAGTCCGACGAGCAGTACTTC
NA	TRBV19	TRBD2	TRBJ2-3	CASSMAALAGAPDTQYF	TGTGCCAGTAGTATGGCCGCACTAGCGGGAGCTCCAGATACGCAGTATTTT
NA	TRBV10-3	TRBD1	TRBJ1-1	CAISVRGQGELADTEAFF	TGTGCCATCAGTGTAAGGGGACAGGGGGAACTCGCGGACACTGAAGCTTTCTTT
NA	TRBV6-1	TRBD2	TRBJ2-1	CASSETMTSGSWFF	TGTGCCAGCAGTGAAACAATGACTAGCGGGAGTTGGTTCTTC
NA	TRBV18	NA	TRBJ1-3	CASSPTTGISGNTIYF	TGTGCCAGCTCACCTACTACAGGAATCTCTGGAAACACCATATATTTT
NA	TRBV3-1/TRBV3-2	NA	TRBJ2-5	CASSQDPGGETQYF	TGTGCCAGCAGCCAAGATCCAGGTGGCGAGACCCAGTACTTC
NA	TRBV30	TRBD1	TRBJ2-7	CAWRGTGAIGSQYEQYF	TGTGCCTGGAGAGGGACAGGGGCAATCGGGTCTCAGTACGAGCAGTACTTC
NA	TRBV4-1	NA	TRBJ1-4	CASSQDQGWNEKLFF	TGCGCCAGCAGCCAAGATCAGGGTTGGAATGAAAAACTGTTTTTT
NA	TRBV27	NA	TRBJ1-1	CASSWQGEAFF	TGTGCCAGCAGTTGGCAGGGTGAAGCTTTCTTT
NA	TRBV5-1	TRBD1	TRBJ1-1	CASSPGQGPNTEAFF	TGCGCCAGCAGCCCCGGACAGGGGCCGAACACTGAAGCTTTCTTT
NA	TRBV5-1	NA	TRBJ2-5	CASSLLWSGGETQYF	TGCGCCAGCAGCTTGTTATGGAGCGGCGGGGAGACCCAGTACTTC
NA	TRBV5-1	TRBD2	TRBJ2-7	CASSSRLAGDGYEQYF	TGCGCCAGCAGCTCCAGACTAGCGGGAGATGGTTACGAGCAGTACTTC
NA	TRBV5-4	TRBD1	TRBJ2-6	CASSRGQGGASGANVLTF	TGTGCCAGCAGCCGGGGACAGGGGGGGGCCTCTGGGGCCAACGTCCTGACTTTC
NA	TRBV29-1	TRBD1	TRBJ1-2	CSVEEIYRGTF	TGCAGCGTTGAAGAAATCTACAGGGGAACCTTC
NA	TRBV9	TRBD2	TRBJ2-1	CASSQTSGAYNEQFF	TGTGCCAGCAGCCAGACTAGCGGCGCTTACAATGAGCAGTTCTTC
once	TRBV29-1	NA	TRBJ1-4	CSVEMQGVNEKLFF	TGCAGCGTTGAAATGCAGGGCGTGAATGAAAAACTGTTTTTT
NA	TRBV5-1	TRBD2	TRBJ2-7	CASSPTTGTRGEQYF	TGCGCCAGCAGCCCTACGACCGGGACTAGAGGCGAGCAGTACTTC
NA	TRBV27	TRBD2	TRBJ2-5	CASSLFGLAGETETQYF	TGTGCCAGCAGTTTATTCGGACTAGCGGGAGAGACGGAGACCCAGTACTTC
few	TRBV10-1	TRBD1	TRBJ2-7	CASSEWQGDSYEQYF	TGCGCCAGCAGTGAATGGCAGGGGGATTCCTACGAGCAGTACTTC
NA	TRBV6-6	TRBD1	TRBJ2-6	CASRDQGAGANVLTF	TGTGCCAGCAGGGACCAGGGGGCTGGGGCCAACGTCCTGACTTTC
NA	TRBV3-1/TRBV3-2	TRBD2	TRBJ2-2	CASSQAGGRNTGELFF	TGTGCCAGCAGCCAGGCGGGAGGGAGGAACACCGGGGAGCTGTTTTTT
few	TRBV5-1	NA	TRBJ2-3	CASTNTDTQYF	TGCGCCAGCACAAACACAGATACGCAGTATTTT
NA	TRBV5-5	NA	TRBJ1-1	CASSSSGGTEAFF	TGTGCCAGCAGCTCTAGCGGGGGCACTGAAGCTTTCTTT
NA	TRBV5-1	NA	TRBJ2-7	CASSPTAPSYEQYF	TGCGCCAGCAGCCCGACAGCACCTAGCTACGAGCAGTACTTC
NA	TRBV25-1	TRBD2	TRBJ2-7	CASSDPSGAGYEQYF	TGTGCCAGCAGTGATCCCAGCGGGGCTGGCTACGAGCAGTACTTC
once	TRBV7-9	TRBD1	TRBJ1-4	CASSLTGTGGEKLFF	TGTGCCAGCAGCTTAACTGGGACAGGAGGGGAAAAACTGTTTTTT
NA	TRBV7-8	NA	TRBJ1-1	CASSSRQNTEAFF	TGTGCCAGCAGCTCCCGACAGAACACTGAAGCTTTCTTT
NA	TRBV7-9	NA	TRBJ1-1	CASSPGGNTEAFF	TGTGCCAGCAGCCCGGGGGGGAACACTGAAGCTTTCTTT